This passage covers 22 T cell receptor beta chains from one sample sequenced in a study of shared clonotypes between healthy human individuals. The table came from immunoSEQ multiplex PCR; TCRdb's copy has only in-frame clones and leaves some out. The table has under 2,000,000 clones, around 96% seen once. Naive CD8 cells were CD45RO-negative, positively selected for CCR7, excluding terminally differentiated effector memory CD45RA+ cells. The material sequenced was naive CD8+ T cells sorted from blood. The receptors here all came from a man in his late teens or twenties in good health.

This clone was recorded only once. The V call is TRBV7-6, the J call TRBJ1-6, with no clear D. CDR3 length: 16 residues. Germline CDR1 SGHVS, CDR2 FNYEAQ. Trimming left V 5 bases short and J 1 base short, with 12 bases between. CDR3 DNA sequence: TGTGCCAGCAGCATGAGGACGGAATCCTATAATTCACCCCTCCACTTT. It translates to CASSMRTESYNSPLHF.

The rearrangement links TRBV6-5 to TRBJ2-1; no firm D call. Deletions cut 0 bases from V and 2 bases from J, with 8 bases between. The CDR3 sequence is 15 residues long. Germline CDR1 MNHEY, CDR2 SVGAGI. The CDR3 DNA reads TGTGCCAGCAGTTACTCGAGAGGCCCCTACAATGAGCAGTTCTTC. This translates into CASSYSRGPYNEQFF.

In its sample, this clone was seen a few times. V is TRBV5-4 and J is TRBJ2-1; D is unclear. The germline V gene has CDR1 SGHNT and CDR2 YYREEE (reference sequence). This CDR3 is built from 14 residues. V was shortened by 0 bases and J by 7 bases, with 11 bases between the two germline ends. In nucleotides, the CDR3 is TGTGCCAGCAGCTTGGGCGGCGCGAGGAATGAGCAGTTCTTC. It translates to CASSLGGARNEQFF.

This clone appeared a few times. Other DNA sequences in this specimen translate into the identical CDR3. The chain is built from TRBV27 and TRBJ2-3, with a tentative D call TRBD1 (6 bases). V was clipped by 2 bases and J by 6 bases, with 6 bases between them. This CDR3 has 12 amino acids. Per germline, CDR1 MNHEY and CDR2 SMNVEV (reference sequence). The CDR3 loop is CASSLRGDTQYF. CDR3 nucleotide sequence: TGTGCCAGCAGTTTAAGGGGGGATACGCAGTATTTT.

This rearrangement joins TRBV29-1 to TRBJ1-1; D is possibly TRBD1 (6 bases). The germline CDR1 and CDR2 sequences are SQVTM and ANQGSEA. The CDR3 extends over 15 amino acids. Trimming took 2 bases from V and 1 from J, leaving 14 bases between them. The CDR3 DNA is TGCAGCGTTGAAAGCCCCCTAGGGGGGAACACTGAAGCTTTCTTT. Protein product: CSVESPLGGNTEAFF. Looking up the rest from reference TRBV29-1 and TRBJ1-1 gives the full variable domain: SAVISQKPSRDICQRGTSLTIQCQVDSQVTMMFWYRQQPGQSLTLIATANQGSEATYESGFVIDKFPISRPNLTFSTLTVSNMSPEDSSIYLCSVESPLGGNTEAFFGQGTRLTVV.

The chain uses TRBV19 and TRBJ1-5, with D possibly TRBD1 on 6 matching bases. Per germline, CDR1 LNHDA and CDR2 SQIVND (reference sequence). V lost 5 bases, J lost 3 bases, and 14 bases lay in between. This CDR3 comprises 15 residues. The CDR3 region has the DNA TGTGCCAGTAGTCCCCGGGGGCTCCACAATCAGCCCCAGCATTTT. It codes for CASSPRGLHNQPQHF.

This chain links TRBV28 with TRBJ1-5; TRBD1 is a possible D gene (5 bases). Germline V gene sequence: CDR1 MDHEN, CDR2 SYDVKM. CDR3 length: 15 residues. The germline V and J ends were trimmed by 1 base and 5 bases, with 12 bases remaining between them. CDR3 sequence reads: CASSLLGREDQPQHF. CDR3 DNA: TGTGCCAGCAGTTTATTGGGCAGGGAAGATCAGCCCCAGCATTTT.

The CDR3 region has the DNA TGTGCCAGCAGCTCCGGGACTACGAACACAGATACGCAGTATTTT. Translation: CASSSGTTNTDTQYF. V usage is TRBV11-1 and J usage is TRBJ2-3; 7 bases match TRBD2. Per the germline V gene, CDR1 is SGHAT and CDR2 is FQDESV (reference sequence). The CDR3 loop spans 15 amino acids. The V and J ends lost 4 bases and 2 bases, in that order; junction bases with no gene match: 6.

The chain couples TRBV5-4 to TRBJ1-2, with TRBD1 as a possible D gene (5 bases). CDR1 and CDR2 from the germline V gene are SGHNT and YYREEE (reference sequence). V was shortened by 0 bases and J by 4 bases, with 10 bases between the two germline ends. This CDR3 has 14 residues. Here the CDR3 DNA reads TGTGCCAGCAGCTTGGGGCGGACACCCTATGGCTACACCTTC. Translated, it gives CASSLGRTPYGYTF. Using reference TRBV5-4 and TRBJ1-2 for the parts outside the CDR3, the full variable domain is ETGVTQSPTHLIKTRGQQVTLRCSSQSGHNTVSWYQQALGQGPQFIFQYYREEENGRGNFPPRFSGLQFPNYSSELNVNALELDDSALYLCASSLGRTPYGYTFGSGTRLTVV.

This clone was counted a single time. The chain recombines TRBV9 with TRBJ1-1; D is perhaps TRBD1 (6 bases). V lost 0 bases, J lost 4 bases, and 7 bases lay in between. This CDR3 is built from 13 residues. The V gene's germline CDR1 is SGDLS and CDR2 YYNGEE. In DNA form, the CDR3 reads TGTGCCAGCAGCGTAGGGGACACCACTGAAGCTTTCTTT. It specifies CASSVGDTTEAFF.

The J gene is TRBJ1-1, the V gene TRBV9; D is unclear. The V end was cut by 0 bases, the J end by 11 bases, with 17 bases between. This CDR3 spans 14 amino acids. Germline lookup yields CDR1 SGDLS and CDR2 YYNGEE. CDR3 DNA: TGTGCCAGCAGCGTAGGTGGCGATAATGTGGACGCTTTCTTT. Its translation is CASSVGGDNVDAFF.

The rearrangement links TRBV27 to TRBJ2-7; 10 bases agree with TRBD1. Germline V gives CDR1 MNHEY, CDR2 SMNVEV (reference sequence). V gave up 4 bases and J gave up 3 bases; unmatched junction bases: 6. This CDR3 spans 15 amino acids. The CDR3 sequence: CASSSPGTGVYEQYF. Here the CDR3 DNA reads TGTGCCAGCAGTTCGCCCGGGACAGGGGTCTACGAGCAGTACTTC.

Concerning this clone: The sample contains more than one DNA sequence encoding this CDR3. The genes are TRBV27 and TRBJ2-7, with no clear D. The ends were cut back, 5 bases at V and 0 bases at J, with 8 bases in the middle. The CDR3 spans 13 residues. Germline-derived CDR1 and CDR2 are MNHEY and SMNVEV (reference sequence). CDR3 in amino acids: CASSLQSSYEQYF. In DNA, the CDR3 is TGTGCCAGCAGTCTCCAGAGCTCCTACGAGCAGTACTTC.

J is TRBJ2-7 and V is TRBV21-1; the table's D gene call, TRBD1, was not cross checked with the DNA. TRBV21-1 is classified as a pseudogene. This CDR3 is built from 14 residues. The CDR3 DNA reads TGTGCCAGCAGAAACCGAACAGGGGAGAGCGAGCAGTACTTC. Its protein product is CASRNRTGESEQYF.

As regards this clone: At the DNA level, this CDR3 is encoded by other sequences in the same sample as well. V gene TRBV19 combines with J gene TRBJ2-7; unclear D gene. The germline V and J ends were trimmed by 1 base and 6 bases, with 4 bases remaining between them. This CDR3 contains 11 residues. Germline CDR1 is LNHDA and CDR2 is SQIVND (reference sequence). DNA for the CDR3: TGTGCCAGTAGTATAGGCAGCGAGCAGTACTTC. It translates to CASSIGSEQYF.

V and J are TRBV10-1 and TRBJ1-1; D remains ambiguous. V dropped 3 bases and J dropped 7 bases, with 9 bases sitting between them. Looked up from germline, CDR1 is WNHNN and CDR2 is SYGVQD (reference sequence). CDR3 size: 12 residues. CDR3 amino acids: CASSDFLGEAFF. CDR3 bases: TGCGCCAGCAGTGATTTCCTGGGTGAAGCTTTCTTT.

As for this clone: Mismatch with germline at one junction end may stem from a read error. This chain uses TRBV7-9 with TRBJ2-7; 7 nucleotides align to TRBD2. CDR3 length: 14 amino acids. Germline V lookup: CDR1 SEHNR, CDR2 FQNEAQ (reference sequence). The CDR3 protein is CASSLAGMPTKEYF. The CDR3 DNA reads TGTGCCAGCAGTTTAGCGGGTATGCCTACGAAAGAGTACTTC.

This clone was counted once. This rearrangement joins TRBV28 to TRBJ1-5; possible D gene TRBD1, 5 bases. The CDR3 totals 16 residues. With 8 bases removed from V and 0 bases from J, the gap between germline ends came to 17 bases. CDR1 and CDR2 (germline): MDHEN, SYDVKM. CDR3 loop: CASALLQESSNQPQHF. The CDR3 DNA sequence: TGTGCCAGCGCCCTATTACAGGAGAGTAGCAATCAGCCCCAGCATTTT.

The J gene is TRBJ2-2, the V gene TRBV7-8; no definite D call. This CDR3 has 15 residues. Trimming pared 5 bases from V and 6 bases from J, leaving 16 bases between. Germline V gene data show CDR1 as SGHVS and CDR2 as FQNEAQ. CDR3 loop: CASSPEASRAGELFF. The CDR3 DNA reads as TGTGCCAGCAGCCCCGAGGCCTCAAGAGCCGGGGAGCTGTTTTTT.

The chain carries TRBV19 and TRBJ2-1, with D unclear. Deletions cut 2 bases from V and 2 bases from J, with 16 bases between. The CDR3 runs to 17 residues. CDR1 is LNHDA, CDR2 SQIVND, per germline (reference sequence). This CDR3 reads CASSITAGLRTYNEQFF. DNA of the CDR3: TGTGCCAGTAGTATAACCGCCGGCCTCCGCACCTACAATGAGCAGTTCTTC.

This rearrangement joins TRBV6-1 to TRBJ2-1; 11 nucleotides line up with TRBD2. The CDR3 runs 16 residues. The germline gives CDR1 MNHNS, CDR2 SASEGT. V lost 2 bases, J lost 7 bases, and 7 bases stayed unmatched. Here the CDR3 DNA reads TGTGCCAGCAGTGAACTGGGACTAGCGGAGAAGAATGAGCAGTTCTTC. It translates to CASSELGLAEKNEQFF.

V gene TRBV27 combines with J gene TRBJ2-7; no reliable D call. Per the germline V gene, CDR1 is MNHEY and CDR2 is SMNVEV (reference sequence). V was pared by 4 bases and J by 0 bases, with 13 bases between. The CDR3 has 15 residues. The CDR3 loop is CASSSRVVSSYEQYF. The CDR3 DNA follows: TGTGCCAGCAGTTCACGGGTCGTCAGCTCCTACGAGCAGTACTTC.